This note documents a single T cell receptor (beta chain) sequence. Its cognate antigen is unknown. Amplification used 60 Vbeta primers and 13 Jbeta primers. Source study methods: Per a later analysis, the number of unique TCR beta chains was roughly 80 million, of which 9 million to 14 million were shared. Here immunoSEQ multiplex PCR was the method, and the copy in TCRdb shows in-frame clones only, minus some. Clone size and V and J calls were adopted from that table, with D and trimming inferred from the DNA. Its listing shows some 200,000 clones. Looked up from germline, CDR1 is MDHEN and CDR2 is SYDVKM. Trimming stripped 3 bases from V and 2 bases from J, with 12 bases between. The length of the CDR3 is 15 residues. These data belong to a study of cytomegalovirus exposure and HLA in healthy donors. Overall study: The study's early data release held some 85 million unique TCRs from HLA-typed donors. The study placed approximately 80% of its approximately 360 genotyped donors in the Caucasian-associated ancestry cluster.

General study findings and limits: It was reported in a later analysis that an Asian-associated ancestry cluster showed fewer N-insertions than the approximately 700-donor mean.

Sequenced sample: PBMCs. The receptor's source is a boy between 5 and 17 years old in good health and CMV-seronegative. The chain is built from TRBV28 and TRBJ2-3; perhaps TRBD1 as D (6 bases). The CDR3 nucleotides are TGTGCCAGCAGTTTCCTAGGACAGACCACAGATACGCAGTATTTT. Translated, it gives CASSFLGQTTDTQYF.